This T cell receptor beta chain is drawn from a study of cytomegalovirus exposure and HLA in healthy donors. CDR3 length: 15 residues. Per the germline V gene, CDR1 is SGHTA and CDR2 is FQGTGA. The ends lost 5 bases at V and 2 bases at J; junction bases unmatched: 6. General study results and limits: Cytomegalovirus association was listed for about 150 TCR beta chains. In vitro checks showed that a few CMV-associated chains really do target CMV antigens. Subsequent analysis revealed that first-cohort TCR clusters tended to co-occur in the 110 or so validation repertoires.

Some clones are missing from TCRdb's copy, which holds only in-frame ones; the method was immunoSEQ multiplex PCR. The data show some 180,000 clones, 81% seen once. Comment on this clone: The antigen is undetermined.

Sequencing was carried out using PBMCs. The origin of this receptor is a woman younger than 45 in good health and CMV-seronegative. The chain has TRBV7-3 and TRBJ2-3, with 8 bases aligning to TRBD1. CDR3 region: CASSPWTGNTDTQYF. DNA of the CDR3: TGTGCCAGCAGCCCCTGGACAGGGAACACAGATACGCAGTATTTT.